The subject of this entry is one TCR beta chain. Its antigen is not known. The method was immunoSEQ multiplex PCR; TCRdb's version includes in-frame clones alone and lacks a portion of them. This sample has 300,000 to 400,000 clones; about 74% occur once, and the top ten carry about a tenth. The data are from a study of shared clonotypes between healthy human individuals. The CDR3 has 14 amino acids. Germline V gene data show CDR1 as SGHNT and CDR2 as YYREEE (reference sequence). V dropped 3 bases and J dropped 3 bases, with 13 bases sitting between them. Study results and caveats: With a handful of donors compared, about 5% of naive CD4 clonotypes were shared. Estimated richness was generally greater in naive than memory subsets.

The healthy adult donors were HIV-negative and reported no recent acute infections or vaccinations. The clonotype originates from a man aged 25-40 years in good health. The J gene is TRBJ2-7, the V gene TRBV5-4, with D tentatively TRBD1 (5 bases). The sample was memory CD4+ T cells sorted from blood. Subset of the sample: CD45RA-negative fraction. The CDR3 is CASSSPPRDYEQYF. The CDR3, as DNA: TGTGCCAGCAGCTCGCCCCCCAGGGACTACGAGCAGTACTTC. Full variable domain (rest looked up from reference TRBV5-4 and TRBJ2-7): ETGVTQSPTHLIKTRGQQVTLRCSSQSGHNTVSWYQQALGQGPQFIFQYYREEENGRGNFPPRFSGLQFPNYSSELNVNALELDDSALYLCASSSPPRDYEQYFGPGTRLTVT.